The text below deals with one T cell receptor (beta chain). The record originates from a study of blood T cell repertoires in COVID-19. Whole-study context: Acute and convalescent COVID-19 specimens originated in the United States, Italy and Spain. In each case, the material was cDNA or gDNA derived from T cells, B-cell-depleted T cells, or PBMCs.

The CDR3 is made up of 13 amino acids. V shed 11 bases, J shed 15 bases, and the junction held 11 bases outside the gene matches. The germline CDR1 and CDR2 sequences are SNHLY and FYNNEI. In the study's own analysis: Cell counts per sample came from amplifying reference gene primers. The table came from immunoSEQ multiplex PCR; TCRdb's copy has only in-frame clones and leaves some out. The V and J calls and clone size are taken from that table; D and trimming were inferred from the DNA. The sample shows 200,000 or so clones, around 85% of them seen only once. The receptor was derived from a man between 65 and 85 years old with active or convalescent COVID-19. Source material: peripheral blood. The chain joins TRBV2 to TRBJ2-1; TRBD2 matches 15 bases. The CDR3 loop reads CAARAGLAGGTFF. The CDR3 bases are TGTGCCGCCCGTGCGGGACTAGCGGGGGGAACGTTCTTC. Full variable domain (remainder filled in from reference TRBV2 and TRBJ2-1): EPEVTQTPSHQVTQMGQEVILRCVPISNHLYFYWYRQILGQKVEFLVSFYNNEISEKSEIFDDQFSVERPDGSNFTLKIRSTKLEDSAMYFCAARAGLAGGTFFGPGTRLTVL.